This T cell receptor (beta chain) came from a study of blood T cells in healthy people across ages. The study, taken as a whole, reports: Long-lived and aged donors differed, with more naive CD4+ cells and higher diversity in the long-lived.

Trimming removed 4 bases from V and 6 bases from J; junction bases left unmatched: 8. This CDR3 spans 14 amino acids. The germline V gene encodes CDR1 DFQATT and CDR2 SNEGSKA (reference sequence). Note on this clonotype: Its antigen is not identified.

A second about 7 to 11 cycle PCR used barcoded and J-beta primers. TCRdb re-analysed the 5' RACE reads in MiXCR, keeping a single row per CDR3 protein. This repertoire shows over a million distinct CDR3 sequences, approximately 26% found once; its top ten account for around 0.75%. These records were also assigned to another study, of T cells of mothers and their children. That paper states: Samples were provided by three healthy Caucasian mothers and their six children. The study obtained over 8 million TCR beta CDR3 reads per mother and 2.5 million to 3 million per child.

The sequence was obtained from a girl aged 2 to 9 in good health. Sequencing used blood. J is TRBJ1-4 and V is TRBV20-1; 7 bases agree with TRBD1. The CDR3 bases are TGCAGTGCTATACAGGGGATGGGGGATGAAAAACTGTTTTTT. Translated: CSAIQGMGDEKLFF.